This T cell receptor beta chain was identified during a study of OX40 agonist ivuxolimab in advanced cancers. Study details: Patients in dose escalation had liver, melanoma, kidney or head and neck cancers.

Some clones are missing from TCRdb's copy, which holds only in-frame ones; the method was immunoSEQ multiplex PCR. Among 50,000 to 55,000 clones, 70% to 90% were seen once, and the ten largest hold about 1.6%. The length of the CDR3 is 14 residues. J was trimmed by 2 bases and V by 4 bases; bases with no gene match: 1. Germline CDR1 reads MNHNS; CDR2 reads SASEGT. Here the sequenced sample was CD4+ or CD8+ T cells sorted from blood, taken in a trial of the OX40 agonist ivuxolimab. This sequence originates from an adult with an advanced solid tumor such as melanoma, head and neck, liver or kidney cancer. The rearrangement links TRBV6-1 to TRBJ1-5; 8 nucleotides align to TRBD1. The CDR3 loop is CASSGGQGNQPQHF. The DNA of the CDR3 is TGTGCCAGCAGTGGGGGACAGGGCAATCAGCCCCAGCATTTT.